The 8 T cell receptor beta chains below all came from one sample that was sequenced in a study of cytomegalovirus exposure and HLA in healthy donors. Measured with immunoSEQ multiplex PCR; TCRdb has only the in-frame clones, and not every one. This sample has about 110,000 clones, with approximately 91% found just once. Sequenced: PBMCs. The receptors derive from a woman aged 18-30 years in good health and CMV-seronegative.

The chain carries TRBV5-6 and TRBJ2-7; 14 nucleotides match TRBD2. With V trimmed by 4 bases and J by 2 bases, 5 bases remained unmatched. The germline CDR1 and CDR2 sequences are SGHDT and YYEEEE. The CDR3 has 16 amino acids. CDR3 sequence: CASSPRTSGGPYEQYF. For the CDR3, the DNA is TGTGCCAGCAGCCCTCGGACTAGCGGGGGGCCCTACGAGCAGTACTTC.

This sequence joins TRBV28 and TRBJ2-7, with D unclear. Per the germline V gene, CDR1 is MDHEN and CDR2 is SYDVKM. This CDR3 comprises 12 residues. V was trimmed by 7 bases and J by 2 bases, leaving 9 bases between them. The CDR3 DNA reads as TGTGCCAGCACCAGGTCAACCTACGAGCAGTACTTC. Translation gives CASTRSTYEQYF. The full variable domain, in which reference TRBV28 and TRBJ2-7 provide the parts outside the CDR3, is DVKVTQSSRYLVKRTGEKVFLECVQDMDHENMFWYRQDPGLGLRLIYFSYDVKMKEKGDIPEGYSVSREKKERFSLILESASTNQTSMYLCASTRSTYEQYFGPGTRLTVT.

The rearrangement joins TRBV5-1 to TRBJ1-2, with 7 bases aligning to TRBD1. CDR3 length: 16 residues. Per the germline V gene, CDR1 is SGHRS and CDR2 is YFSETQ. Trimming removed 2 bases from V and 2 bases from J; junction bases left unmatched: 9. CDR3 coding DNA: TGCGCCAGCAGCTTTGGGCCTGAGACAGGGAACTATGGCTACACCTTC. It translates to CASSFGPETGNYGYTF.

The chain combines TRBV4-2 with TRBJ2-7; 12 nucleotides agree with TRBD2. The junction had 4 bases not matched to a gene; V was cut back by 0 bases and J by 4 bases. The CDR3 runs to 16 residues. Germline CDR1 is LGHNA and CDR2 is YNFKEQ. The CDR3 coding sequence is TGTGCCAGCAGCCAAGATCGCGGGACTAGCGGGTACGAGCAGTACTTC. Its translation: CASSQDRGTSGYEQYF.

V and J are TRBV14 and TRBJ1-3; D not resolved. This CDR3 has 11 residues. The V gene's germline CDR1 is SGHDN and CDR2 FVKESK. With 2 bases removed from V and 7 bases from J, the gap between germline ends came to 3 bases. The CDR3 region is CASSQLNTIYF. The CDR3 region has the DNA TGTGCCAGCAGCCAACTGAACACCATATATTTT.

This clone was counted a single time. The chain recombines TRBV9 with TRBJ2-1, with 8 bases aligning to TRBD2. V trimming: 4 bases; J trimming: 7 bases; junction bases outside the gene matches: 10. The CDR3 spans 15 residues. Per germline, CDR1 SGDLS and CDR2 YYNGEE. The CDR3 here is CASSYEAGAVNEQFF. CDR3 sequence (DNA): TGTGCCAGCAGCTATGAAGCGGGAGCGGTAAATGAGCAGTTCTTC. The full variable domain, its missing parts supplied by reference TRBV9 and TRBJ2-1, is DSGVTQTPKHLITATGQRVTLRCSPRSGDLSVYWYQQSLDQGLQFLIQYYNGEERAKGNILERFSAQQFPDLHSELNLSSLELGDSALYFCASSYEAGAVNEQFFGPGTRLTVL.

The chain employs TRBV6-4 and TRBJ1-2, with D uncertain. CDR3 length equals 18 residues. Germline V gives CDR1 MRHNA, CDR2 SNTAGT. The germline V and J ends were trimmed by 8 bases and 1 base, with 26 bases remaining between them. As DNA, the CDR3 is TGTGCCAGCTCGGGAGGGCTTGGCCAAGTCCCCGTTAACTATGGCTACACCTTC. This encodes CASSGGLGQVPVNYGYTF.

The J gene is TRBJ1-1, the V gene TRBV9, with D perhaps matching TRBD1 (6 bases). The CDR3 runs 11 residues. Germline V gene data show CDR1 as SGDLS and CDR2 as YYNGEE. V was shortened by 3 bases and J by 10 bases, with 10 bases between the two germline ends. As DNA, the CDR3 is TGTGCCAGCAGCGGGAGGGGGGGAGCTTTCTTT. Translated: CASSGRGGAFF.